The clone carrying this TCR beta chain was found many times. The sample comes from a study of CD8 T cells in ankylosing spondylitis. Germline V lookup: CDR1 DFQATT, CDR2 SNEGSKA (reference sequence). The CDR3 is 13 residues long. Trimming cost V 6 bases and J 6 bases, with 14 bases left between them. TCRdb redid the calling of the 5' RACE reads with MiXCR, one entry per CDR3 protein. The sample lists about 160,000 distinct CDR3 sequences; 18% were seen once. Sequencing used blood, either unsorted or a sorted T cell fraction (not recorded which). The chain is built from TRBV20-1 and TRBJ1-4; D might be TRBD1 (5 bases). The receptor comes from a male donor with ankylosing spondylitis or in good health (not recorded which). The CDR3 loop reads CSANEGLDEKLFF. The CDR3 DNA sequence: TGCAGTGCCAACGAGGGGTTGGATGAAAAACTGTTTTTT.